These 2 T cell receptor beta chains originate from one sample sequenced in a study of CD8 T cells in ankylosing spondylitis. TCRdb redid the calling of the 5' RACE reads with MiXCR, one entry per CDR3 protein. The sample has about 240,000 distinct CDR3 sequences; about 10% are singletons. The source material was blood, either unsorted or a sorted T cell fraction (not recorded which). The source of these receptors is a male donor with ankylosing spondylitis or in good health (not recorded which).

This clonotype was recorded many times. J is TRBJ2-1 and V is TRBV20-1; D may be TRBD2 (6 bases). Germline V gene data show CDR1 as DFQATT and CDR2 as SNEGSKA (reference sequence). V lost 3 bases and J lost 9, with 18 bases in between. The CDR3 is 14 amino acids. The CDR3 protein is CSARVLQEGTEQFF. The CDR3, as DNA: TGCAGTGCTAGGGTACTCCAGGAGGGTACTGAGCAGTTCTTC.

In its sample, this clonotype was seen a few times. Possible read error: a much larger clone is one base away. Given the absence of the conserved phenylalanine or tryptophan at the CDR3 end, a read error is likely. The rearrangement links TRBV2 to TRBJ1-1; D gene unclear. The V end lost 1 base, the J end lost 4 bases, and 13 bases lay between the germline ends. Germline V gene data show CDR1 as SNHLY and CDR2 as FYNNEI. The CDR3 has 15 residues. The CDR3 region is CASSEEASWGTEAFS. The CDR3, as DNA: TGTGCCAGCAGTGAAGAGGCCTCCTGGGGCACTGAAGCTTTCTCT.